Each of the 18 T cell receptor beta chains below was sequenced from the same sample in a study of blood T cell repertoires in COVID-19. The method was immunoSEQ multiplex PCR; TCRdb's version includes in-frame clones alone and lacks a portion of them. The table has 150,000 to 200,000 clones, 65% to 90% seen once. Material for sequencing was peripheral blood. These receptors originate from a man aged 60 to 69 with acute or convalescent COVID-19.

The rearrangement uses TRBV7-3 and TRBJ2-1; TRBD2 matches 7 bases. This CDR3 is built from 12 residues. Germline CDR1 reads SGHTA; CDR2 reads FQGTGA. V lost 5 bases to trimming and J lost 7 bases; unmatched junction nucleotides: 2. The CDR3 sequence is CASSPGGNEQFF. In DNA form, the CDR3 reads TGTGCCAGCAGCCCCGGGGGGAATGAGCAGTTCTTC. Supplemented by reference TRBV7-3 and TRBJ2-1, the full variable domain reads GAGVSQTPSNKVTEKGKYVELRCDPISGHTALYWYRQSLGQGPEFLIYFQGTGAADDSGLPNDRFFAVRPEGSVSTLKIQRTERGDSAVYLCASSPGGNEQFFGPGTRLTVL.

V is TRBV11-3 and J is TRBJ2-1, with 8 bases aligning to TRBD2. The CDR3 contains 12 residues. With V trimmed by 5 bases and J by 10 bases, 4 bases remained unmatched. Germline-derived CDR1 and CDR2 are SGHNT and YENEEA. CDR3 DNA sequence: TGTGCCAGCAGCCTCGGACTAGCCGAGCAGTTCTTC. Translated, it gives CASSLGLAEQFF. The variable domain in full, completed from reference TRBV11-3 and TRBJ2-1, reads EAGVVQSPRYKIIEKKQPVAFWCNPISGHNTLYWYLQNLGQGPELLIRYENEEAVDDSQLPKDRFSAERLKGVDSTLKIQPAELGDSAVYLCASSLGLAEQFFGPGTRLTVL.

Here the CDR3 reads CASSVEGGQGYEQYF. The CDR3 DNA follows: TGTGCCAGCAGCGTAGAAGGGGGACAGGGTTATGAGCAGTACTTC. V and J are TRBV9 and TRBJ2-7, with TRBD1 matching 9 bases. The germline gives CDR1 SGDLS, CDR2 YYNGEE. V lost 0 bases to trimming and J lost 7 bases; unmatched junction nucleotides: 8. The CDR3 runs 15 residues.

In DNA form, the CDR3 reads TGTGCCAGCAGCGTAGGGGGACAGGGAAGTGGAAACACCATATATTTT. This encodes CASSVGGQGSGNTIYF. The chain employs TRBV9 and TRBJ1-3; 9 nucleotides agree with TRBD1. The CDR3 length is 16 residues. After removal of 0 bases from V and 3 bases from J, the junction contained 4 bases not matched to a gene. Per germline, CDR1 SGDLS and CDR2 YYNGEE.

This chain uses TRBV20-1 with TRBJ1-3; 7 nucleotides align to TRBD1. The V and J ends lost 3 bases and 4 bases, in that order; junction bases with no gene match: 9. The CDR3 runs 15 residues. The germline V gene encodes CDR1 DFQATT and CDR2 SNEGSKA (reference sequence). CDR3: CSASEQGPSGNTIYF. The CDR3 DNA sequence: TGCAGTGCTAGTGAACAGGGGCCGAGCGGAAACACCATATATTTT.

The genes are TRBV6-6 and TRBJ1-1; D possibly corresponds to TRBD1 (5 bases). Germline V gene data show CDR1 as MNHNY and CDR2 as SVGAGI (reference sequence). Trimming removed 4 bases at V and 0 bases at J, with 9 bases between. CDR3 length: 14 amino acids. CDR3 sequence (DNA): TGTGCCAGCAGTTTAGGGGTGCTGAACACTGAAGCTTTCTTT. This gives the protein CASSLGVLNTEAFF.

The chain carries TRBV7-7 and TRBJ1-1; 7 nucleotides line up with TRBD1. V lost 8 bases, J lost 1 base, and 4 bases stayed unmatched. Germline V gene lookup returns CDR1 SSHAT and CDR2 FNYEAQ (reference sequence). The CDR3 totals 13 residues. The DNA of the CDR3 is TGTGCCAGCTCACAGGGGACGAACACTGAAGCTTTCTTT. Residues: CASSQGTNTEAFF.

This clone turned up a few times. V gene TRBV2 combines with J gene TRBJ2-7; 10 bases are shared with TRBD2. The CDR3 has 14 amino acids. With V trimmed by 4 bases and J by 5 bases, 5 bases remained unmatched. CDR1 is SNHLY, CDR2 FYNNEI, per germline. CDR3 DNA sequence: TGTGCCAGCAGTGGTAGCGGGAGGAGGAACGAGCAGTACTTC. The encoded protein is CASSGSGRRNEQYF.

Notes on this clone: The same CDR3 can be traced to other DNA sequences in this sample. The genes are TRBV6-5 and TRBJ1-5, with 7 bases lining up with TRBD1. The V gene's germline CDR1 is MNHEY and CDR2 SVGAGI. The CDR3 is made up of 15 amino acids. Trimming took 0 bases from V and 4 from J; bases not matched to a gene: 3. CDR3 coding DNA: TGTGCCAGCAGTTACTCCGCCAGGGGGAATCAGCCCCAGCATTTT. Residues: CASSYSARGNQPQHF.

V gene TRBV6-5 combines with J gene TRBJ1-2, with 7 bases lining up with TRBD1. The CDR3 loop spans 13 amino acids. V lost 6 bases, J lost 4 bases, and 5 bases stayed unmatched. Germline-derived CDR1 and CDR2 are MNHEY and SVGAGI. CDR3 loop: CASSDRAPYGYTF. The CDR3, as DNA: TGTGCCAGCAGCGACAGGGCCCCCTATGGCTACACCTTC.

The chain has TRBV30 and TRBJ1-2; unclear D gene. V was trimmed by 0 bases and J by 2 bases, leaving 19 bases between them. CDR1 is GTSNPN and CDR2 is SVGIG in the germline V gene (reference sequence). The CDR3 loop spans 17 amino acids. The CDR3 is CAWSVRGAGSTNYGYTF. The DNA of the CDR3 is TGTGCCTGGAGTGTACGGGGAGCAGGTTCTACCAACTATGGCTACACCTTC.

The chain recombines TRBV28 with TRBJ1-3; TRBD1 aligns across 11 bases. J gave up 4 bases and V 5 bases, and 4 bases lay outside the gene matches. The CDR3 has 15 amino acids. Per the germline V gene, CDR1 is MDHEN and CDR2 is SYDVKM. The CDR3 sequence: CASSGQGARGNTIYF. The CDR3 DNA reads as TGTGCCAGCAGTGGACAGGGGGCGCGGGGAAACACCATATATTTT.

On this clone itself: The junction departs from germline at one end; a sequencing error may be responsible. The CDR3 region has the DNA TGTGCCAGCACGGGGGACGGTAACCGTGCGGTCGCTGCATTC. It is translated as CASTGDGNRAVAAF. The chain carries TRBV28 and TRBJ1-2; tentative D call: TRBD1 (5 bases). This CDR3 contains 14 residues. The V gene's germline CDR1 is MDHEN and CDR2 SYDVKM.

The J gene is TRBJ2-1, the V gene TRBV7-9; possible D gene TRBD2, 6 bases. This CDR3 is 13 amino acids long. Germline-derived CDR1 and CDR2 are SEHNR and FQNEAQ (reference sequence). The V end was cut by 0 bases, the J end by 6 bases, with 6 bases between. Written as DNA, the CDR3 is TGTGCCAGCAGCTTAGCCGGGAGCAATGAGCAGTTCTTC. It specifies CASSLAGSNEQFF.

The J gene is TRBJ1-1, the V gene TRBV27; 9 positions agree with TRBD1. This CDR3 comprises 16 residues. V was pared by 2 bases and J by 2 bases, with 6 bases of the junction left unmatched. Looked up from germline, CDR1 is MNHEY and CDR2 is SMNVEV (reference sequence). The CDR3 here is CASSLRDREFNTEAFF. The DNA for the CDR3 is TGTGCCAGCAGTTTAAGGGACAGGGAATTCAACACTGAAGCTTTCTTT.

The CDR3 protein is CASSRLTPGELFF. CDR3 DNA sequence: TGTGCCAGCAGTCGGCTGACTCCCGGGGAGCTGTTTTTT. The rearrangement joins TRBV27 to TRBJ2-2; unclear D gene. The germline gives CDR1 MNHEY, CDR2 SMNVEV (reference sequence). This CDR3 is 13 amino acids long. With 5 bases removed from V and 6 bases from J, the gap between germline ends came to 10 bases.

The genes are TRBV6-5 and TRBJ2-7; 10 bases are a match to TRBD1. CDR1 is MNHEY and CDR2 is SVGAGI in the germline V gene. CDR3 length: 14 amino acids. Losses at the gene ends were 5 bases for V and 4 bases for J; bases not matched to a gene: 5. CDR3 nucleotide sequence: TGTGCCAGCAGTATACGGACAGGGGGTTACGAGCAGTACTTC. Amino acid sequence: CASSIRTGGYEQYF.

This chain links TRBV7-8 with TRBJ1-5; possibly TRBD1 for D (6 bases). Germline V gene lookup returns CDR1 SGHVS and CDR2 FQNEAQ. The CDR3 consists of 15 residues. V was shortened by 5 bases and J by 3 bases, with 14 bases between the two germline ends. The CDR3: CASSARGQLNQPQHF. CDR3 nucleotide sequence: TGTGCCAGCAGCGCAAGAGGACAGCTCAATCAGCCCCAGCATTTT. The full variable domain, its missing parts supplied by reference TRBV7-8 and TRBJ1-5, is GAGVSQSPRYKVAKRGQDVALRCDPISGHVSLFWYQQALGQGPEFLTYFQNEAQLDKSGLPSDRFFAERPEGSVSTLKIQRTQQEDSAVYLCASSARGQLNQPQHFGDGTRLSIL.